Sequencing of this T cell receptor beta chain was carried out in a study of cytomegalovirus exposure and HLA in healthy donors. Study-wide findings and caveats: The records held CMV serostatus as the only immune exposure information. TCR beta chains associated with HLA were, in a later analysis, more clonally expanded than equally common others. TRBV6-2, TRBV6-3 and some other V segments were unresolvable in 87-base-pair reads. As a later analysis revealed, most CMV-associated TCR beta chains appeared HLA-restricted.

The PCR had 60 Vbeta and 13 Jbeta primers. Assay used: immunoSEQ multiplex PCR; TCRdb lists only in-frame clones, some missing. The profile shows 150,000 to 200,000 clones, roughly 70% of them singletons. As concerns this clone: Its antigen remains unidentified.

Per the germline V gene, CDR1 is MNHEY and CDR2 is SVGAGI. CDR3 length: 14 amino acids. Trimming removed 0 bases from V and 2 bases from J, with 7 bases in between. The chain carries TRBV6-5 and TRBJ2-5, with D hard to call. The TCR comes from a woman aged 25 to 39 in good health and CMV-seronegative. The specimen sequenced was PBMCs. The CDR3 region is CASSYSPAQETQYF. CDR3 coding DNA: TGTGCCAGCAGTTACTCCCCCGCGCAAGAGACCCAGTACTTC.